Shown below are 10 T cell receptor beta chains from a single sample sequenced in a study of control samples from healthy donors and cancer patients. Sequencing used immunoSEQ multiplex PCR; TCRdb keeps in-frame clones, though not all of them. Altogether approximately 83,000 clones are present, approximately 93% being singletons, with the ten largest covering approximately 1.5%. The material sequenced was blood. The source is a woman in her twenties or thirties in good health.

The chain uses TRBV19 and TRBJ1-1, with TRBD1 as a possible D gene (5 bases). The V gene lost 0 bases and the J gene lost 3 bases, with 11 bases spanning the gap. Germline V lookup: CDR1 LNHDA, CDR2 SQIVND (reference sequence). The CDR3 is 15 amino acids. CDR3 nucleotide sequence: TGTGCCAGTAGTATAGATCGGGGGGGGTACACTGAAGCTTTCTTT. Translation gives CASSIDRGGYTEAFF.

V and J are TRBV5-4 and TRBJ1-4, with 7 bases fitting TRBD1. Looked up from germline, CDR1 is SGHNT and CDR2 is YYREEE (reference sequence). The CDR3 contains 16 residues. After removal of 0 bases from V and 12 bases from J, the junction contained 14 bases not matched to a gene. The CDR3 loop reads CASSLASGTATGELFF. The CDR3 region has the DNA TGTGCCAGCAGCTTGGCCTCCGGGACAGCGACGGGCGAACTGTTTTTT.

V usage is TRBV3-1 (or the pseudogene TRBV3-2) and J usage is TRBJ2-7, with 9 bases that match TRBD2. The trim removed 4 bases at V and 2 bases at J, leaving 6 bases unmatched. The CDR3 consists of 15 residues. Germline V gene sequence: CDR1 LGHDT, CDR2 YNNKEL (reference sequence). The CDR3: CASSLRLAGTYEQYF. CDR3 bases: TGTGCCAGCAGCCTACGGCTAGCGGGGACCTACGAGCAGTACTTC.

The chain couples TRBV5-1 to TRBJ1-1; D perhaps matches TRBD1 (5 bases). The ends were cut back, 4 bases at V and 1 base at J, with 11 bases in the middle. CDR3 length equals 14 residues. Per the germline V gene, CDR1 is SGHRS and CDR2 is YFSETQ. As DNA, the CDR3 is TGCGCCAGCAGCCTAAGGGGCCCGAACACTGAAGCTTTCTTT. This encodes CASSLRGPNTEAFF.

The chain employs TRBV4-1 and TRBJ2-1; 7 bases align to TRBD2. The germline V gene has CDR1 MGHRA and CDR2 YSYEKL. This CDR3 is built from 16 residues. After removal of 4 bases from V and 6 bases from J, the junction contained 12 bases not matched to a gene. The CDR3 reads CASSLELAPPANEQFF. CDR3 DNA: TGCGCCAGCAGCCTAGAACTAGCGCCCCCAGCCAATGAGCAGTTCTTC.

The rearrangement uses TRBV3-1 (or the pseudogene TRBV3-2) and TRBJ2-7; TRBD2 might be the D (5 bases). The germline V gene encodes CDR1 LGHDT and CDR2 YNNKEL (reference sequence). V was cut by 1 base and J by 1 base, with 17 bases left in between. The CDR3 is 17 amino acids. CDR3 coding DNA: TGTGCCAGCAGCCAAGCCCCAGGACTTGCTAGTTCCTACGAGCAGTACTTC. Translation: CASSQAPGLASSYEQYF.

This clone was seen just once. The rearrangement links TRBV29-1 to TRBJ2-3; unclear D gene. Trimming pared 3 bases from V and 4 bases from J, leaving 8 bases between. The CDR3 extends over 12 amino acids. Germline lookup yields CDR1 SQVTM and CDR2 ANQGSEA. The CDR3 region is CSVEGSSDTQYF. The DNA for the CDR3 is TGCAGCGTTGAGGGTTCTTCAGATACGCAGTATTTT.

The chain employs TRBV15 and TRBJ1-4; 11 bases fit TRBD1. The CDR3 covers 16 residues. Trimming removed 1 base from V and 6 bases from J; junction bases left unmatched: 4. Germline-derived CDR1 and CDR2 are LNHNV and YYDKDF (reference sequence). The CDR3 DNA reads TGTGCCACCAGCAGAGGGACAGGGGGCCGGGATGAAAAACTGTTTTTT. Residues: CATSRGTGGRDEKLFF.

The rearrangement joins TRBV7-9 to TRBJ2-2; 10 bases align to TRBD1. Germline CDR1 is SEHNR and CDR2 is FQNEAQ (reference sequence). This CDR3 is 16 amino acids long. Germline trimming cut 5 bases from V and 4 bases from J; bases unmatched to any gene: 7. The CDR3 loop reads CASSPTGGASTGELFF. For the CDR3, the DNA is TGTGCCAGCAGCCCGACAGGGGGCGCGAGCACCGGGGAGCTGTTTTTT.

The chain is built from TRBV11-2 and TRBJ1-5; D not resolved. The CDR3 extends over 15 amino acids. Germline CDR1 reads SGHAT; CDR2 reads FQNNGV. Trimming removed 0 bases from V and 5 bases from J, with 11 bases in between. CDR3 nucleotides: TGTGCCAGCAGCTTAGATGGGCTAATTCATCAGCCCCAGCATTTT. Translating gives CASSLDGLIHQPQHF. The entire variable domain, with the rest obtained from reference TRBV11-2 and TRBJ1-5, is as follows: EAGVAQSPRYKIIEKRQSVAFWCNPISGHATLYWYQQILGQGPKLLIQFQNNGVVDDSQLPKDRFSAERLKGVDSTLKIQPAKLEDSAVYLCASSLDGLIHQPQHFGDGTRLSIL.